This T cell receptor beta chain was identified in a study of naive and memory T cell subsets (dated by TCRdb to the late 2010s). In the study overall: In the figure summarizing the skin biopsy and whole blood samples, some 10 blood donors, 7 tuberculin skin test biopsies and 3 saline control biopsies were reported. PCR2 was typically a SYBR Green qPCR stopped at a set threshold; low-input samples could instead use end-point PCR (roughly 6 cycles). Paper-wide results and their limitations: The potential sensitivity of the RNA-based method to TCR transcript changes with T cell activation and differentiation was acknowledged.

For whole blood analysis, approximately 2.4 ml of peripheral blood was collected from healthy adult volunteers into Tempus tubes, and RNA was extracted following the manufacturer's instructions. The study reported a robust and sensitive protocol to amplify, sequence and analyze TCRs, based on 3' ligation of a UMI-containing oligonucleotide to TCR cDNA. Before reverse transcription, total RNA that had not been cell sorted was treated with RQ1 DNase, with a target input of 1 to 1000 ng. Libraries were prepared from skin biopsies and whole blood so that pipeline robustness could be tested in samples in which T cells form a minority population. CDR3 length: 13 amino acids, cysteine to phenylalanine. Only the CDR3 portion is preserved as DNA: 39 bases, with reading frame beginning at the first base. According to the germline V gene (reference sequence), CDR1 reads LNHDA and CDR2 reads SQIVND. The V and J ends are trimmed by 5 bases and 2 bases, leaving 8 bases between them.

Library method: 5' RACE. For the blood and skin samples, reverse transcription of TCR RNA was done with SuperScript IV along with alpha and beta constant region primers. The ligated cDNA was amplified by four rounds of PCR, in which nested alpha and beta constant region primers were used together with the SP2 primer. T4 RNA ligase 1 was used to ligate an oligonucleotide containing the Illumina SP2 primer and a UMI to the 3' end of the cDNA. To prevent hairpin formation, the 12-nucleotide UMI was made up of two random hexamers with an eight-base spacer between them. From the second PCR onward, TCR alpha and beta chain libraries were processed separately, and dual indexing was applied for multiplexing. After pooling, the indexed libraries were analyzed by capillary electrophoresis and sequenced on either an Illumina MiSeq or NextSeq. PhiX DNA at about 5-7.5% was added to the libraries to raise base diversity and improve cluster recognition. Regarding the original processing steps: Demultiplexor extracted UMIs from read 2, combined them with read 1 TCR sequence, and split reads by sample indices. Decombinator identified V and J genes and V-J junctions and gave each TCR a five-part identifier that included V and J deletions. Collapsinator used UMIs to correct sequencing errors and PCR amplification heterogeneity, yielding UMI-based abundance per TCR. CDR3Translator converted identifiers to nucleotide sequence, translated to amino acids, and extracted CDR3 regions using terminal motifs. Error-corrected alpha and beta TCR counts from blood and skin were compared after normalization to input RNA amount. Through fastp at Q25 and MiXCR, TCRdb rebuilt clones from the public reads, retaining in-frame beta chains. Entries are consolidated by CDR3 protein sequence, retaining the most common genes and DNA. For this entry, the V and J calls and clone size follow TCRdb and not the study's own pipeline. This sample comprises tens of thousands of distinct CDR3 sequences, under 30% of them detected only once. In total, the top ten clones hold roughly 1.9% of the sample.

This clonotype is regarded as medium-sized (0.01 to 0.1%). Its cognate antigen has yet to be identified. It has no much larger one-base neighbor in the sample; base qualities were not kept. Recombination connected TRBV19 to TRBJ2-3; there is no confident call for the D gene. The sequence was obtained from a female donor in good health. The DNA sequence follows: TGTGCCAGTAGTCCTGGAGTCACAGATACGCAGTATTTT. This is translated as CASSPGVTDTQYF.